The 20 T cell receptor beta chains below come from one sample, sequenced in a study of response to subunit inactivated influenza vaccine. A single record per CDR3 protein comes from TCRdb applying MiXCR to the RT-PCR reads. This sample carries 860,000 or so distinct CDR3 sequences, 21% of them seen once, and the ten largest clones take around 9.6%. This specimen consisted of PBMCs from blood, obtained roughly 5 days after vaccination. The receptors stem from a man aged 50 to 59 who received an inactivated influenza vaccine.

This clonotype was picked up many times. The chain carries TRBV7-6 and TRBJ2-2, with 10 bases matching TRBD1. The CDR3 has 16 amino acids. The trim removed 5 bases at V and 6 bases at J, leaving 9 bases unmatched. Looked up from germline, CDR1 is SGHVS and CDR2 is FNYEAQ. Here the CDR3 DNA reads TGTGCCAGCAGCAGCCGACAGGGGGCGTTGGCCGGGGAGCTGTTTTTT. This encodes CASSSRQGALAGELFF.

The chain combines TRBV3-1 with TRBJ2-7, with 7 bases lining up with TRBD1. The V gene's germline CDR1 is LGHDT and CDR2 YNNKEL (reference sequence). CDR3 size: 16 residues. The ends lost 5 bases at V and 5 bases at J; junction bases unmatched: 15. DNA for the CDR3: TGTGCCAGCAGCGGAAACCCCCGGGACAGCCTTAACGAGCAGTACTTC. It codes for CASSGNPRDSLNEQYF.

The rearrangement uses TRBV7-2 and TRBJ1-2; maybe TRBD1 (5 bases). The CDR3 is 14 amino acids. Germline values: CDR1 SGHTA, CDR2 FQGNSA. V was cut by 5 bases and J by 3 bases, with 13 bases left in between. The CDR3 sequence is CASSPQGADYGYTF. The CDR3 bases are TGTGCCAGCAGCCCCCAAGGGGCGGACTATGGCTACACCTTC.

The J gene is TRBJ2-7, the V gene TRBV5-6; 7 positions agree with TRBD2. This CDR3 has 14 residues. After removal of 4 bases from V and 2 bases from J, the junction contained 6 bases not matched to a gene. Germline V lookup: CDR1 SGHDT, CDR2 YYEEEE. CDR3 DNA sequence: TGTGCCAGCAGCCGAATGACTAGCACCTACGAGCAGTACTTC. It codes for CASSRMTSTYEQYF.

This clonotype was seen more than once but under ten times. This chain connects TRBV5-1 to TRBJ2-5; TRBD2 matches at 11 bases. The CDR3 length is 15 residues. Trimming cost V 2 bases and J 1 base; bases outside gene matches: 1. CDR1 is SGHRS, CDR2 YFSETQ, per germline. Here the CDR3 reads CASSFSGGAQETQYF. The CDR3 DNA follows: TGCGCCAGCAGCTTTAGCGGGGGGGCCCAAGAGACCCAGTACTTC.

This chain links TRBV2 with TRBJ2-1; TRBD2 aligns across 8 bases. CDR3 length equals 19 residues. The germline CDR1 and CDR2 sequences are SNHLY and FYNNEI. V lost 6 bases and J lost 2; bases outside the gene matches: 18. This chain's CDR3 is CASSCGPVGGRIPYNEQFF. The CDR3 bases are TGTGCCAGCAGCTGTGGGCCTGTCGGCGGGAGGATACCCTACAATGAGCAGTTCTTC.

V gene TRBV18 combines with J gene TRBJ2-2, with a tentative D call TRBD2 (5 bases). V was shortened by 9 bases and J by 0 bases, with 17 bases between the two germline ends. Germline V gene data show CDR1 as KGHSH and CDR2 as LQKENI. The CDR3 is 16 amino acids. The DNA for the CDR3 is TGTGCCAGTTCTACACGGGGTACGTCGAACACCGGGGAGCTGTTTTTT. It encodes CASSTRGTSNTGELFF. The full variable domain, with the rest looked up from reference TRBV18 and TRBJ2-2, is NAGVMQNPRHLVRRRGQEARLRCSPMKGHSHVYWYRQLPEEGLKFMVYLQKENIIDESGMPKERFSAEFPKEGPSILRIQQVVRGDSAAYFCASSTRGTSNTGELFFGEGSRLTVL.

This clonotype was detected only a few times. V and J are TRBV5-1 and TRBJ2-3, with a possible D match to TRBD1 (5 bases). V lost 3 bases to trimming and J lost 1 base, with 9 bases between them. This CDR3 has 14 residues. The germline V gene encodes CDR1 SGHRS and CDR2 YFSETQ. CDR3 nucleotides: TGCGCCAGCAGCTACGGCAGGGGCACAGATACGCAGTATTTT. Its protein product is CASSYGRGTDTQYF. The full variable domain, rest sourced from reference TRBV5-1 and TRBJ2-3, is KAGVTQTPRYLIKTRGQQVTLSCSPISGHRSVSWYQQTPGQGLQFLFEYFSETQRNKGNFPGRFSGRQFSNSRSEMNVSTLELGDSALYLCASSYGRGTDTQYFGPGTRLTVL.

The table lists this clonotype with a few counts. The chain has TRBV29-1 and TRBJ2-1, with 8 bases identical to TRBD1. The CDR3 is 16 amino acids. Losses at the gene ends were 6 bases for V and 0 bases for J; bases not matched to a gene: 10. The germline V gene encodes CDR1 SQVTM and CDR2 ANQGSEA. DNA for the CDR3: TGCAGCGTAGCGACAGGGGCCGGGTTCTCCTACAATGAGCAGTTCTTC. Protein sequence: CSVATGAGFSYNEQFF.

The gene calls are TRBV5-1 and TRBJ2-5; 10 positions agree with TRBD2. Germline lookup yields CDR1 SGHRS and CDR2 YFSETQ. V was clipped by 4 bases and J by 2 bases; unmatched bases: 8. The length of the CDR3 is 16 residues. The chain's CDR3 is CASSPSGLALQETQYF. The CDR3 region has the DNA TGCGCCAGCAGCCCATCGGGACTAGCGTTGCAAGAGACCCAGTACTTC. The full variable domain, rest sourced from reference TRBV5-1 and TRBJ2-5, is KAGVTQTPRYLIKTRGQQVTLSCSPISGHRSVSWYQQTPGQGLQFLFEYFSETQRNKGNFPGRFSGRQFSNSRSEMNVSTLELGDSALYLCASSPSGLALQETQYFGPGTRLLVL.

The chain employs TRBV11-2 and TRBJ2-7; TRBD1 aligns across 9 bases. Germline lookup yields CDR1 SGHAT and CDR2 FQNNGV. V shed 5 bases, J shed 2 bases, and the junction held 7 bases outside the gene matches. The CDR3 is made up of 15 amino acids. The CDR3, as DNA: TGTGCCAGCAGCAGCTACAGGGGGCGGACCTACGAGCAGTACTTC. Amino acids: CASSSYRGRTYEQYF.

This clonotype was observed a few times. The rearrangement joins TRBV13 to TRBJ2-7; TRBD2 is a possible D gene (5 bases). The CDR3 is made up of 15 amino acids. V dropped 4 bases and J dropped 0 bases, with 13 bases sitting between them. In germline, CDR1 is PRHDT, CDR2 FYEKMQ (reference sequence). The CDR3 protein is CASSSEGGPSYEQYF. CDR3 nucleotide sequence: TGTGCCAGCAGCTCTGAGGGCGGCCCCTCCTACGAGCAGTACTTC.

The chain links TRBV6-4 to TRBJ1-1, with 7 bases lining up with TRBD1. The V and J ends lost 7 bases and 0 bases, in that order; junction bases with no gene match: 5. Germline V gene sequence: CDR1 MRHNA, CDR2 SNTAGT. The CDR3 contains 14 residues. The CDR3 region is CASMRDSMNTEAFF. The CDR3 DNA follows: TGTGCCAGCATGAGGGACAGCATGAACACTGAAGCTTTCTTT.

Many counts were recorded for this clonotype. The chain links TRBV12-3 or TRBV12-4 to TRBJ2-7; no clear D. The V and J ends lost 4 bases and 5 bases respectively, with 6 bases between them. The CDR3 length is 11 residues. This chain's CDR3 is CASSYGDEQYF. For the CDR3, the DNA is TGTGCCAGCAGTTACGGAGACGAGCAGTACTTC.

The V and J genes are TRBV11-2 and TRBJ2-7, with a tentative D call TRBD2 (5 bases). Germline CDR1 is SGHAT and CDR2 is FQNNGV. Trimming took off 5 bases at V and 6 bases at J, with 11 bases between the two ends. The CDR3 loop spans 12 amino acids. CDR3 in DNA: TGTGCCAGCAGCGCCGGGGTTGCCGAGCAGTACTTC. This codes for CASSAGVAEQYF.

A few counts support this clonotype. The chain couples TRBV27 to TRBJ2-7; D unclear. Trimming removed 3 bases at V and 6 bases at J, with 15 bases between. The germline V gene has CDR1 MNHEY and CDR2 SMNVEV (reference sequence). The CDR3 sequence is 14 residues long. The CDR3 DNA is TGTGCCAGCAGTTTCGCGGCAGTCCGACGCGAGCAGTACTTC. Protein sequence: CASSFAAVRREQYF.

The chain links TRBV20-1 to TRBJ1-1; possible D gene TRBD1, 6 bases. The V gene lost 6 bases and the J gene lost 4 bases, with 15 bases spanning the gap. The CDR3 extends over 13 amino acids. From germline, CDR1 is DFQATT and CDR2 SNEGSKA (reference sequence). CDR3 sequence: CSAIIGGLTEAFF. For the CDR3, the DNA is TGCAGTGCAATAATAGGGGGGCTCACTGAAGCTTTCTTT.

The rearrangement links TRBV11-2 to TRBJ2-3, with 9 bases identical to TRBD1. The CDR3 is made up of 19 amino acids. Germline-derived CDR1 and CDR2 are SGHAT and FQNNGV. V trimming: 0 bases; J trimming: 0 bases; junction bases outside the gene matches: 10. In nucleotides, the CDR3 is TGTGCCAGCAGCTTAGATGCGGGACAGGGCTTTTCTAGCACAGATACGCAGTATTTT. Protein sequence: CASSLDAGQGFSSTDTQYF.

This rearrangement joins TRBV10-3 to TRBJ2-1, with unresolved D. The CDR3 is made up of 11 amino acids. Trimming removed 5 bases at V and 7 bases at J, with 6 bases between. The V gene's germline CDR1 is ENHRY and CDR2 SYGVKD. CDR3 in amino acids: CAISPGNEQFF. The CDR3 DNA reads TGTGCCATCAGTCCGGGTAATGAGCAGTTCTTC.

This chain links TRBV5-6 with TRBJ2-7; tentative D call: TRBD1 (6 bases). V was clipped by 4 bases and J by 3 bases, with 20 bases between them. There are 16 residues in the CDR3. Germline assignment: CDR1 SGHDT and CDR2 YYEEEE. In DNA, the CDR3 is TGTGCCAGCAGCCTACTCCGGGACAAAATCTACTACGAGCAGTACTTC. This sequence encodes CASSLLRDKIYYEQYF.